This T cell receptor beta chain was captured by sequencing in a study of blood T cell repertoires in COVID-19. Study-level information: Italy, Spain and the United States were the sources of the convalescent and acute COVID-19 samples.

Produced via immunoSEQ multiplex PCR; TCRdb's table is partial and in-frame only. The sample has about 230,000 clones; roughly 83% are singletons. V gave up 5 bases and J gave up 7 bases; unmatched junction bases: 4. This CDR3 is built from 13 residues. The germline V gene has CDR1 MNHEY and CDR2 SVGAGI. Sequencing used peripheral blood. The TCR comes from a woman in her seventies with active or convalescent COVID-19. This chain uses TRBV6-5 with TRBJ1-5; 8 bases line up with TRBD1. This CDR3 is CASSTGGGQPQHF. The DNA for the CDR3 is TGTGCCAGCAGTACAGGGGGAGGCCAGCCCCAGCATTTT.